The subject of this entry is one T cell receptor (beta chain). These data are taken from a study of PD-1 blockade in classical Hodgkin lymphoma. Sequenced by immunoSEQ multiplex PCR; TCRdb stores in-frame clones only, minus some. Of approximately 20,000 clones detected, around 78% appear once; the ten largest clones hold about 2.6%. Time point here: cycle 4 day 1 (C4D1), after 6 weeks of nivolumab. Every single patient, without exception, relapsed after autologous stem cell transplantation, and brentuximab vedotin exposure varied. With magnetic negative selection, CD4+ T cells were purified from PBMCs that had been thawed. CDR3 length: 16 residues.

The origin of this receptor is a human donor with classical Hodgkin lymphoma. The rearrangement links TRBV21-1 to TRBJ2-5; the table gives TRBD2 as D, unverified against the DNA. TRBV21-1 is a pseudogene segment. The starting material was CD4+ T cells from blood, obtained before the fourth cycle of nivolumab. CDR3 protein: CASSTRTSPTEETQYF. As DNA, the CDR3 is TGTGCCAGCAGCACCCGGACTAGCCCGACTGAAGAGACCCAGTACTTC.